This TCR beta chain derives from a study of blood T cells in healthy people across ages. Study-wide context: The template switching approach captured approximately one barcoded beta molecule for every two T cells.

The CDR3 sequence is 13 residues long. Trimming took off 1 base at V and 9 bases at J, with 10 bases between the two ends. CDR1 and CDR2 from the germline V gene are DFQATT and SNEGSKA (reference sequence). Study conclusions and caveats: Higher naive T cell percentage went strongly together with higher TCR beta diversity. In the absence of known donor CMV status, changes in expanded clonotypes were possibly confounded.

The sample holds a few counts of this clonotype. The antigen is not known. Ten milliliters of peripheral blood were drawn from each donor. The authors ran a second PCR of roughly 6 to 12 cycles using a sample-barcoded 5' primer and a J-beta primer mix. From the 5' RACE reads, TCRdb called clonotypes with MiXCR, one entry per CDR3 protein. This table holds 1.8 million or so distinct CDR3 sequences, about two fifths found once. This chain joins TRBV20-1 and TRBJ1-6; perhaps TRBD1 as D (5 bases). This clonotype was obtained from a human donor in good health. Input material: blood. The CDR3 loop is CSARARGGSPLHF. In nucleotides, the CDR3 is TGCAGTGCTAGAGCTCGCGGGGGTTCACCCCTCCACTTT.